These T cell receptor beta chains were read from a single sample in a study of T cells after yellow fever vaccination. Each CDR3 protein gets one entry after TCRdb re-called the 5' RACE reads with MiXCR. The sample holds 250,000 to 400,000 distinct CDR3 sequences, 4.1% seen once. Sequenced here: PBMCs, sampled 5 days after the yellow fever booster vaccination. The receptors stem from a young man who received the YFV17D yellow fever vaccine. CDR3s include the opening cysteine and the closing phenylalanine or tryptophan. A D gene is named only where the DNA matches it firmly. Part of the rows lack a size; the others show once, few, many or a class for expanded clones.

d_call: NA
j_call: TRBJ1-6
v_call: TRBV12-3/TRBV12-4
clone_size: NA
cdr3_nt: TGTGCCAGCAGTTTCGGGGGTTTTGGTTCACCCCTCCACTTT
cdr3_aa: CASSFGGFGSPLHF

d_call: NA
j_call: TRBJ2-3
v_call: TRBV5-5
clone_size: NA
cdr3_nt: TGTGCCAGCAGCTCGATCAGGGGCACAGATACGCAGTATTTT
cdr3_aa: CASSSIRGTDTQYF

d_call: NA
j_call: TRBJ1-5
v_call: TRBV6-2/TRBV6-3
clone_size: NA
cdr3_nt: TGTGCCAGCAGACGTATGGTCAATCAGCCCCAGCATTTT
cdr3_aa: CASRRMVNQPQHF

d_call: NA
j_call: TRBJ2-1
v_call: TRBV21-1
clone_size: many
cdr3_nt: TGTGCCAGCAGCAAAGAGCCTAGCCTCAGGAATGAGCAGTTCTTC
cdr3_aa: CASSKEPSLRNEQFF

d_call: TRBD1
j_call: TRBJ2-7
v_call: TRBV6-1
clone_size: few
cdr3_nt: TGTGCCAGCAAGGACAGGGGCTACTACGAGCAGTACTTC
cdr3_aa: CASKDRGYYEQYF

d_call: NA
j_call: TRBJ2-7
v_call: TRBV4-3
clone_size: NA
cdr3_nt: TGCGCCAGCAGCCTTTGGACAGGGAGGGACGAGCAGTACTTC
cdr3_aa: CASSLWTGRDEQYF

d_call: NA
j_call: TRBJ1-2
v_call: TRBV20-1
clone_size: NA
cdr3_nt: TGCAGTGCTAGCAGGGAAAAGGGCTATGGCTACACCTTC
cdr3_aa: CSASREKGYGYTF

d_call: TRBD1
j_call: TRBJ2-6
v_call: TRBV5-5
clone_size: few
cdr3_nt: TGTGCCAGCAGCCAGGCCGGGACAGGGGCCAGTGGGGCCAACGTCCTGACTTTC
cdr3_aa: CASSQAGTGASGANVLTF

d_call: TRBD2
j_call: TRBJ2-1
v_call: TRBV5-1
clone_size: many
cdr3_nt: TGCGCCAGCAGCTACACCGGGACTAGCGCCGATGAGCAGTTCTTC
cdr3_aa: CASSYTGTSADEQFF

d_call: NA
j_call: TRBJ1-2
v_call: TRBV4-1
clone_size: NA
cdr3_nt: TGCGCCAGCAGCCACGTAGGGCAGAACTATGGCTACACCTTC
cdr3_aa: CASSHVGQNYGYTF

d_call: NA
j_call: TRBJ1-1
v_call: TRBV7-2
clone_size: NA
cdr3_nt: TGTGCCAGCACGGAGCTCACTGAAGCTTTCTTT
cdr3_aa: CASTELTEAFF